The rows below give T cell receptor beta chains drawn from one sample of a study of response to subunit inactivated influenza vaccine. TCRdb re-analysed the RT-PCR reads in MiXCR, keeping a single row per CDR3 protein. The table shows about 650,000 distinct CDR3 sequences, with 15% to 18% occurring only once. The material was PBMCs from blood, obtained 11 to 12 days after vaccination. The source is a man between 45 and 60 years old who received an inactivated influenza vaccine. Both conserved end residues are part of each CDR3. The order of the fields is CDR3 protein, CDR3 DNA, D gene, clone size, J gene, V gene. D genes are given only for firm matches. Clone size, where shown, is once, few, many, or a class for clones that have expanded.

CSAREPGTSGFEQFF TGCAGTGCTAGAGAACCAGGGACTAGCGGGTTTGAGCAGTTCTTC TRBD2 - TRBJ2-1 TRBV20-1
CASSYPGQGPRRSSGNTIYF TGTGCCAGCAGCTACCCGGGACAGGGGCCGAGAAGAAGCTCTGGAAACACCATATATTTT TRBD1 many TRBJ1-3 TRBV11-2
CASRPPGQPYGYTF TGTGCCAGTAGACCTCCTGGACAGCCCTATGGCTACACCTTC - many TRBJ1-2 TRBV19
CSVEDDSYNEQFF TGCAGCGTTGAAGATGACAGTTACAATGAGCAGTTCTTC - few TRBJ2-1 TRBV29-1
CASNTLQGARAGELFF TGTGCCAGCAACACCTTACAGGGGGCGAGGGCCGGGGAGCTGTTTTTT TRBD1 - TRBJ2-2 TRBV7-2
CASSSGRNSMNTEAFF TGTGCCAGCAGCTCAGGACGGAATTCGATGAACACTGAAGCTTTCTTT - many TRBJ1-1 TRBV7-2
CASSLRGEAEKLFF TGTGCCAGCAGTTTGCGAGGGGAGGCTGAAAAACTGTTTTTT - - TRBJ1-4 TRBV6-5
CASSIVASGVYNEQFF TGTGCCAGTAGTATAGTGGCTAGCGGCGTTTACAATGAGCAGTTCTTC TRBD2 few TRBJ2-1 TRBV19
CASSSSPGRGLHGYTF TGTGCCAGCAGTTCCAGCCCGGGCAGGGGGCTCCATGGCTACACCTTC TRBD1 - TRBJ1-2 TRBV28
CASSQVPRQGAGGYTF TGTGCCAGCAGCCAAGTCCCTCGACAGGGTGCCGGGGGCTACACCTTC TRBD1 few TRBJ1-2 TRBV3-1
CSAREGGQPQHF TGCAGTGCTAGAGAGGGGGGTCAGCCCCAGCATTTT - once TRBJ1-5 TRBV20-1
CASSLYATSYEQYF TGCGCCAGCAGCTTGTACGCCACTTCCTACGAGCAGTACTTC - few TRBJ2-7 TRBV5-1
CSAKDWAGTDTQYF TGCAGTGCCAAGGACTGGGCCGGCACAGATACGCAGTATTTT - - TRBJ2-3 TRBV20-1
CASSQGGHRNTEAFF TGTGCCAGCAGCCAAGGGGGACACCGGAACACTGAAGCTTTCTTT - few TRBJ1-1 TRBV3-1
CASSLAGTALEAFF TGTGCCAGCAGTTTAGCTGGGACAGCCCTTGAAGCTTTCTTT TRBD1 - TRBJ1-1 TRBV12-3/TRBV12-4
CASSQDTSNRGYSGANVLTF TGCGCCAGCAGCCAAGATACCTCTAACAGGGGCTATTCTGGGGCCAACGTCCTGACTTTC TRBD1 few TRBJ2-6 TRBV4-3
CASSFQGGSDTQYF TGTGCCAGCAGTTTTCAGGGGGGCTCAGATACGCAGTATTTT - many TRBJ2-3 TRBV12-3/TRBV12-4
CSVRDRSYNEQFF TGCAGCGTTCGGGACAGATCCTACAATGAGCAGTTCTTC TRBD1 - TRBJ2-1 TRBV29-1
CASSSSPTLNYGYTF TGTGCCAGCAGTTCTAGCCCGACACTTAACTATGGCTACACCTTC - - TRBJ1-2 TRBV28
CASSYLDTAVYGYTF TGTGCCAGCAGTTACCTGGACACTGCGGTCTATGGCTACACCTTC - few TRBJ1-2 TRBV6-2/TRBV6-3
CASSSTMGQGGGETQYF TGTGCCAGCAGCTCCACGATGGGACAGGGTGGTGGAGAGACCCAGTACTTC TRBD1 few TRBJ2-5 TRBV7-2
CASSLDKGTQPQHF TGTGCCAGCAGTTTAGACAAGGGAACTCAGCCCCAGCATTTT - - TRBJ1-5 TRBV12-3/TRBV12-4
CASSSGTSGVEQFF TGCGCCAGCAGCTCCGGGACTAGCGGGGTTGAGCAGTTCTTC TRBD2 - TRBJ2-1 TRBV5-1
CASSYSSLGQGQETQYF TGTGCCAGCAGTTACTCATCTTTGGGACAGGGACAAGAGACCCAGTACTTC TRBD1 few TRBJ2-5 TRBV6-5
CATSDLVGATGQYF TGTGCCACCAGTGACCTTGTCGGAGCCACGGGGCAGTACTTC - - TRBJ2-7 TRBV24-1
CASSEGLAYSDEQFF TGTGCCAGCAGCGAGGGACTAGCTTATAGCGATGAGCAGTTCTTC TRBD2 - TRBJ2-1 TRBV9
CSVLTGFSYEQYF TGCAGCGTCCTGACAGGATTCTCCTACGAGCAGTACTTC - - TRBJ2-7 TRBV29-1
CASSASGPWGPGSYEQYF TGTGCCAGCAGTGCGTCCGGGCCCTGGGGGCCCGGCTCCTACGAGCAGTACTTC - - TRBJ2-7 TRBV27
CASSPTGRAPFEQYF TGTGCCAGCAGCCCGACAGGGAGAGCCCCTTTCGAGCAGTACTTC TRBD1 few TRBJ2-7 TRBV7-2
CASSLGPGTSYEQYF TGCGCCAGCAGCTTGGGGCCAGGGACGTCCTACGAGCAGTACTTC - few TRBJ2-7 TRBV5-1
CASSYWGGYGYTF TGTGCCAGCAGTTACTGGGGGGGCTATGGCTACACCTTC - - TRBJ1-2 TRBV6-5
CSVQAAPYNEQFF TGCAGCGTTCAAGCCGCTCCCTACAATGAGCAGTTCTTC - - TRBJ2-1 TRBV29-1
CASSSPGLLQYF TGTGCCAGCAGTTCACCGGGACTCCTGCAGTATTTT - - TRBJ2-3 TRBV12-3/TRBV12-4
CASSQGTGVAKNIQYF TGCGCCAGCAGCCAAGGGACAGGGGTTGCCAAAAACATTCAGTACTTC TRBD1 - TRBJ2-4 TRBV4-3
CATIRDLTSTDTQYF TGTGCCACCATCCGGGACCTTACTAGCACAGATACGCAGTATTTT - - TRBJ2-3 TRBV15
CASSLGTGLYTDTQYF TGTGCCAGCAGTTTAGGTACGGGCCTCTACACAGATACGCAGTATTTT - few TRBJ2-3 TRBV12-3/TRBV12-4
CSARGEGAYPGLAVTQYF TGCAGTGCTAGAGGGGAGGGGGCGTACCCTGGACTAGCGGTGACCCAGTACTTC TRBD2 - TRBJ2-5 TRBV20-1
CASSGGISGNTIYF TGTGCCAGCAGTGGAGGGATATCTGGAAACACCATATATTTT - few TRBJ1-3 TRBV27
CASSRATRSYEQYF TGCGCCAGCAGCCGAGCAACGCGTTCCTACGAGCAGTACTTC - - TRBJ2-7 TRBV4-1
CASSLGAKYQETQYF TGCGCCAGCAGCTTGGGTGCTAAGTACCAAGAGACCCAGTACTTC - - TRBJ2-5 TRBV5-1
CSASLSGVAYEQYF TGCAGTGCTAGTCTTTCGGGGGTAGCCTACGAGCAGTACTTC - - TRBJ2-7 TRBV20-1
CSARYLYEQYF TGCAGTGCTAGGTACCTTTACGAGCAGTACTTC - few TRBJ2-7 TRBV20-1
CASSAGLSQETQYF TGTGCCAGCAGCGCGGGACTATCCCAAGAGACCCAGTACTTC TRBD2 - TRBJ2-5 TRBV13
CASSVTGTSKSYNEQFF TGTGCCAGCAGCGTAACCGGGACTAGCAAGTCCTACAATGAGCAGTTCTTC TRBD2 few TRBJ2-1 TRBV9
CSAGVGPPNQPQHF TGCAGTGCCGGGGTAGGGCCACCTAATCAGCCCCAGCATTTT - - TRBJ1-5 TRBV20-1
CASSLTGTISYNEQFF TGTGCCAGCAGCTTGACCGGGACTATCTCCTACAATGAGCAGTTCTTC - few TRBJ2-1 TRBV12-1
CASSYQGQGSRSSYEQYF TGTGCCAGCAGTTACCAGGGACAGGGTTCTCGTAGCTCCTACGAGCAGTACTTC TRBD1 few TRBJ2-7 TRBV6-5
CASRFAPGRSYEQYF TGTGCCAGCAGATTCGCTCCAGGGCGCTCCTACGAGCAGTACTTC - - TRBJ2-7 TRBV6-2/TRBV6-3
CASSHDRGSYGYTF TGTGCCAGCAGCCACGACAGGGGAAGTTATGGCTACACCTTC TRBD1 - TRBJ1-2 TRBV11-2
CAWSRDRNSPLHF TGTGCCTGGAGTCGGGACAGAAATTCACCCCTCCACTTT TRBD1 - TRBJ1-6 TRBV30
CASSLFGDGYTF TGTGCCAGCAGCTTATTCGGCGATGGCTACACCTTC - - TRBJ1-2 TRBV7-2
CAISQKGGQGLNTEAFF TGTGCCATCAGTCAAAAAGGAGGACAGGGGCTGAACACTGAAGCTTTCTTT TRBD1 - TRBJ1-1 TRBV10-3
CASSWGQGNSNQPQHF TGTGCCAGCAGTTGGGGACAGGGAAATAGCAATCAGCCCCAGCATTTT TRBD1 - TRBJ1-5 TRBV6-2/TRBV6-3
CASSPRDRGRANTEAFF TGTGCCAGCAGCCCCCGGGACAGGGGGCGGGCGAACACTGAAGCTTTCTTT TRBD1 - TRBJ1-1 TRBV4-2
CASSRLGQNNSPLHF TGTGCCAGCAGTCGGTTGGGACAGAATAATTCACCCCTCCACTTT TRBD1 - TRBJ1-6 TRBV6-1
CASSAGQLIYNSPLHF TGCGCCAGCAGTGCCGGACAGCTCATTTATAATTCACCCCTCCACTTT - few TRBJ1-6 TRBV10-2
CASILNFVSSTDTQYF TGTGCCAGCATCCTTAACTTCGTTTCTAGCACAGATACGCAGTATTTT - - TRBJ2-3 TRBV7-9
CSAGDGPAGELFF TGCAGTGCTGGGGACGGACCGGCCGGGGAGCTGTTTTTT - - TRBJ2-2 TRBV20-1
CASSLFRTDTIYF TGTGCCAGCAGTTTATTCAGGACCGACACCATATATTTT - few TRBJ1-3 TRBV12-3/TRBV12-4